Given below is one T cell receptor beta chain in context. Its specificity is unknown. This sample was included in a study of cytomegalovirus exposure and HLA in healthy donors. At the level of the study: Earlier work reported 117 million unique TCR beta sequences from about 179 million T cells. Inside one of the first data releases sat about 85 million unique TCRs taken from HLA-typed donors. Study-level results: In a later analysis, productive TCRs from donors in an Asian-associated ancestry cluster reportedly carried fewer N-insertions than the cohort mean. Common viral pathogens seemed, in a later analysis, to connect with several of the most significant clusters.

This CDR3 spans 15 amino acids. V was trimmed by 5 bases and J by 3 bases, leaving 16 bases between them. Germline V gives CDR1 SGHVS, CDR2 FNYEAQ. PCR involved 60 Vbeta and 13 Jbeta primers. Some clones are missing from TCRdb's copy, which holds only in-frame ones; the method was immunoSEQ multiplex PCR. Among roughly 180,000 clones, about 9% were seen once, and the ten largest hold 1% to 1.5%. Input material: PBMCs. This rearrangement joins TRBV7-6 to TRBJ1-1; D ambiguous. The sequence was collected from a woman aged 30 to 39 in good health and CMV-seropositive. DNA of the CDR3: TGTGCCAGCAGCCCGAGAGGGCAGAAAGACACTGAAGCTTTCTTT. It encodes CASSPRGQKDTEAFF.